The 8 T cell receptor beta chains given below trace back to one sample, sequenced in a study of long-term antiretroviral therapy in people with HIV. Samples were assayed with immunoSEQ v3.0 at survey level. Libraries were prepared by immunoSEQ multiplex PCR; TCRdb keeps only in-frame clonotypes and omits some of them. The repertoire holds roughly 42,000 clones, with approximately 89% as singletons. Sample: unsorted PBMCs, taken 3.1 years after starting antiretroviral therapy. The receptors stem from a woman between 45 and 60 years old with HIV.

The J gene is TRBJ1-3, the V gene TRBV2, with no clear D. The CDR3 has 11 amino acids. Germline V gene lookup returns CDR1 SNHLY and CDR2 FYNNEI. The V and J ends lost 6 bases and 2 bases respectively, with 2 bases between them. The CDR3 loop is CASRTGNTIYF. The CDR3 bases are TGTGCCAGCAGGACTGGAAACACCATATATTTT.

CDR3 amino acids: CASSLSGWGTGELFF. The CDR3 nucleotides are TGTGCCAGCAGTTTATCGGGGTGGGGCACCGGGGAGCTGTTTTTT. The genes are TRBV27 and TRBJ2-2; D uncertain. This CDR3 comprises 15 residues. Germline CDR1 MNHEY, CDR2 SMNVEV (reference sequence). V was pared by 0 bases and J by 4 bases, with 9 bases between.

This clone was detected a few times. The J gene is TRBJ1-6, the V gene TRBV5-4; possible D gene TRBD1, 5 bases. V dropped 4 bases and J dropped 8 bases, with 16 bases sitting between them. CDR1 is SGHNT and CDR2 is YYREEE in the germline V gene (reference sequence). The CDR3 covers 15 residues. CDR3 in amino acids: CASSRGTGLDSPLHF. The DNA for the CDR3 is TGTGCCAGCAGCAGAGGAACAGGCCTCGATTCACCCCTCCACTTT.

V gene TRBV11-2 combines with J gene TRBJ1-4; the D is unclear. V lost 0 bases, J lost 5 bases, and 10 bases lay in between. From germline, CDR1 is SGHAT and CDR2 FQNNGV. The CDR3 has 15 amino acids. CDR3 bases: TGTGCCAGCAGCTTAGATGGCGTGCCAAATGAAAAACTGTTTTTT. Amino acid sequence: CASSLDGVPNEKLFF.

V and J are TRBV5-1 and TRBJ2-5; 9 bases map to TRBD1. The trim removed 0 bases at V and 0 bases at J, leaving 3 bases unmatched. There are 16 residues in the CDR3. Germline V gene data show CDR1 as SGHRS and CDR2 as YFSETQ. The CDR3 region is CASSLVGTGYQETQYF. The CDR3 nucleotides read TGCGCCAGCAGCTTGGTAGGGACAGGGTACCAAGAGACCCAGTACTTC.

J is TRBJ2-7 and V is TRBV7-9; D is perhaps TRBD2 (6 bases). V dropped 4 bases and J dropped 5 bases, with 12 bases sitting between them. The CDR3 consists of 13 residues. Germline CDR1 reads SEHNR; CDR2 reads FQNEAQ (reference sequence). CDR3 DNA sequence: TGTGCCAGCAGCTCGTTAGCGGTGGACGAGCAGTACTTC. Its translation is CASSSLAVDEQYF.

The chain carries TRBV25-1 and TRBJ2-1; a possible D gene is TRBD1 (5 bases). Germline-derived CDR1 and CDR2 are MGHDK and SYGVNS. Trimming left V 4 bases short and J 7 bases short, with 11 bases between. The CDR3 spans 13 residues. This chain's CDR3 is CASSGAGLNEQFF. The CDR3 DNA is TGTGCCAGCAGTGGTGCAGGGTTGAATGAGCAGTTCTTC.

J is TRBJ1-5 and V is TRBV19; 7 bases are shared with TRBD1. The CDR3 has 14 amino acids. From germline, CDR1 is LNHDA and CDR2 SQIVND (reference sequence). With 6 bases clipped from V and 8 bases from J, the junction kept 10 bases outside the gene matches. The CDR3 DNA is TGTGCCAGTAGGGCCAGGGGGATCCAGGAGCCCCAGCATTTT. Translated, it gives CASRARGIQEPQHF.